These T cell receptor beta chains were read from a single sample in a study of tissue T cells after allogeneic stem cell transplantation. Method: immunoSEQ multiplex PCR; TCRdb's copy keeps in-frame clones and lacks some. The table records 5,500 to 7,500 clones, 69% of them present only once. Sequenced material: tissue from the stomach, taken at autopsy. The origin of the receptors is a woman aged 18-50 years with breast cancer. Both conserved end residues are part of each CDR3. A D gene is named only where the DNA matches it firmly. A clone size is listed for some rows: how often the clone was seen (once, few, many), or a class if it is expanded.

abundance: few; j_gene: TRBJ2-1; v_gene: TRBV11-2; d_gene: TRBD2; CDR3aa: CASSWPLSGRGSDEQFF; CDR3nt: TGTGCCAGCAGCTGGCCGCTGAGCGGGAGGGGGTCCGATGAGCAGTTCTTC
abundance: -; j_gene: TRBJ1-4; v_gene: TRBV11-2; d_gene: -; CDR3aa: CASTGARRNEKLFF; CDR3nt: TGTGCCAGCACCGGGGCCCGACGAAATGAAAAACTGTTTTTT
abundance: few; j_gene: TRBJ2-3; v_gene: TRBV6-6; d_gene: -; CDR3aa: CASRAPGLTDTQYF; CDR3nt: TGTGCCAGCCGAGCCCCAGGGCTCACAGATACGCAGTATTTT
abundance: -; j_gene: TRBJ2-1; v_gene: TRBV9; d_gene: TRBD2; CDR3aa: CASSVEGLAGYNEQFF; CDR3nt: TGTGCCAGCAGCGTAGAAGGGCTAGCGGGGTACAATGAGCAGTTCTTC
abundance: -; j_gene: TRBJ2-4; v_gene: TRBV29-1; d_gene: TRBD2; CDR3aa: CSAQRGGRGIQYF; CDR3nt: TGCAGCGCCCAACGGGGGGGCCGAGGCATTCAGTACTTC
abundance: -; j_gene: TRBJ2-1; v_gene: TRBV18; d_gene: -; CDR3aa: CASWPTGNSNEQFF; CDR3nt: TGTGCCAGCTGGCCTACCGGAAATTCCAATGAGCAGTTCTTC
abundance: few; j_gene: TRBJ2-5; v_gene: TRBV28; d_gene: -; CDR3aa: CASSERHGSLQETQYF; CDR3nt: TGTGCCAGCAGTGAAAGACACGGATCGTTACAAGAGACCCAGTACTTC
abundance: -; j_gene: TRBJ1-3; v_gene: TRBV5-1; d_gene: -; CDR3aa: CASSLEGQPELSGNTIYF; CDR3nt: TGCGCCAGCAGCTTGGAAGGGCAGCCTGAACTCTCTGGAAACACCATATATTTT
abundance: -; j_gene: TRBJ2-2; v_gene: TRBV7-2; d_gene: -; CDR3aa: CASSPGPRATGELFF; CDR3nt: TGTGCCAGCAGCCCAGGACCGAGGGCCACCGGGGAGCTGTTTTTT
abundance: few; j_gene: TRBJ2-7; v_gene: TRBV30; d_gene: -; CDR3aa: CAFTRSYEQYF; CDR3nt: TGTGCCTTTACCCGATCCTACGAGCAGTACTTC
abundance: once; j_gene: TRBJ2-5; v_gene: TRBV15; d_gene: -; CDR3aa: CATSRVFTKEETQYF; CDR3nt: TGTGCCACCAGCAGAGTCTTCACTAAGGAAGAGACCCAGTACTTC
abundance: -; j_gene: TRBJ1-1; v_gene: TRBV5-4; d_gene: -; CDR3aa: CASSSIMNTEAFF; CDR3nt: TGTGCCAGCAGTTCGATCATGAACACTGAAGCTTTCTTT
abundance: medium-sized; j_gene: TRBJ2-3; v_gene: TRBV11-3; d_gene: TRBD2; CDR3aa: CASSLGRLAKPTDTQYF; CDR3nt: TGTGCCAGCAGCTTAGGAAGACTAGCCAAACCCACAGATACGCAGTATTTT
abundance: once; j_gene: TRBJ2-5; v_gene: TRBV6-5; d_gene: -; CDR3aa: CASSTHSSAEETQYF; CDR3nt: TGTGCCAGCAGTACTCATTCTAGCGCCGAAGAGACCCAGTACTTC
abundance: -; j_gene: TRBJ2-1; v_gene: TRBV12-3/TRBV12-4; d_gene: -; CDR3aa: CASSPTSNEQFF; CDR3nt: TGTGCCAGCAGTCCCACGAGCAATGAGCAGTTCTTC
abundance: few; j_gene: TRBJ2-5; v_gene: TRBV6-5; d_gene: -; CDR3aa: CASGLGETQYF; CDR3nt: TGTGCCAGCGGTCTGGGGGAGACCCAGTACTTC